This TCR beta chain was documented in a study of spatial heterogeneity in lung cancer. Looking at the study overall: There were consistently more beta-chain sequences detected than alpha-chain sequences.

This clonotype appeared many times. Its matching antigen is unknown. The time point was: sample taken at primary tumor resection. The authors sequenced whole RNA from tumor, nontumor lung or frozen PBMC without sorting. Donation came from some 72 patients with untreated early-stage non-small cell lung cancer. V was shortened by 1 base and J by 6 bases, with 9 bases between the two germline ends. CDR1 and CDR2 (germline): MDHEN, SYDVKM. CDR3 length: 13 residues. Every cDNA TCR molecule received its own unique molecular identifier. TCRdb re-called the 5' RACE reads through MiXCR, storing one row per CDR3 protein. The data contain around 74,000 distinct CDR3 sequences, about an eighth of them singletons. Study findings and constraints: Whereas they appeared in blood less at follow-up, ubiquitous expanded tumor TCRs appeared there more at resection.

This specimen consisted of PBMCs, obtained at surgery. The gene calls are TRBV28 and TRBJ2-5; D may correspond to TRBD1 or TRBD2 (6 bases each). The receptor's source is a male donor with early-stage non-small cell lung cancer. The CDR3 DNA reads TGTGCCAGCAGTTTATCCGGGGGCCAGACCCAGTACTTC. Its protein product is CASSLSGGQTQYF.